This T cell receptor beta chain was profiled in a study of OX40 agonist ivuxolimab in advanced cancers. Study as a whole: Six ivuxolimab dose levels, 0.01 to 10 mg/kg, were given intravenously every 2 weeks. Study-wide results and limits: Undetermined was the antigen specificity of the expanded peripheral T cells. Low levels of normalized T-cell clonal expansion also appeared in some nonresponders. In CD8+ T cells, expanded clones were on average more numerous than in CD4+.

V was clipped by 5 bases and J by 2 bases, with 13 bases between them. The germline V gene encodes CDR1 SGHNT and CDR2 YENEEA. This CDR3 has 14 residues. This clone was seen once. Its cognate antigen is unknown. Some clones are missing from TCRdb's copy, which holds only in-frame ones; the method was immunoSEQ multiplex PCR. This sample has roughly 50,000 clones; about 86% occur once, and the top ten carry under 13%. The chain combines TRBV11-3 with TRBJ2-7; no reliable D call. The TCR originated in an adult with an advanced solid tumor such as melanoma, head and neck, liver or kidney cancer. The input for sequencing was CD4+ or CD8+ T cells sorted from blood, taken in a trial of the OX40 agonist ivuxolimab. CDR3 DNA: TGTGCCAGCAGCCAAACCTATAGACCCTACGAGCAGTACTTC. Translating it yields CASSQTYRPYEQYF. The full variable domain, its missing parts supplied by reference TRBV11-3 and TRBJ2-7, is EAGVVQSPRYKIIEKKQPVAFWCNPISGHNTLYWYLQNLGQGPELLIRYENEEAVDDSQLPKDRFSAERLKGVDSTLKIQPAELGDSAVYLCASSQTYRPYEQYFGPGTRLTVT.